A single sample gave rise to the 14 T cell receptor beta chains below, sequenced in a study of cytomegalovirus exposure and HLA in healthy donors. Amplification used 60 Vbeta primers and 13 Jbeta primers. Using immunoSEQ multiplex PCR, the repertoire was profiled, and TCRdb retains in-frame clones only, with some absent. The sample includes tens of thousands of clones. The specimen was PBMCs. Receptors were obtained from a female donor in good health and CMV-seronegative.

The CDR3 coding sequence is TGTGCCAGCAGCCCGGGACCTCCGGGGGATGAGCAGTACTTC. Its translation is CASSPGPPGDEQYF. This chain connects TRBV9 to TRBJ2-7; D is perhaps TRBD2 (6 bases). V was clipped by 4 bases and J by 7 bases, with 18 bases between them. Germline V gives CDR1 SGDLS, CDR2 YYNGEE. This CDR3 is 14 amino acids long.

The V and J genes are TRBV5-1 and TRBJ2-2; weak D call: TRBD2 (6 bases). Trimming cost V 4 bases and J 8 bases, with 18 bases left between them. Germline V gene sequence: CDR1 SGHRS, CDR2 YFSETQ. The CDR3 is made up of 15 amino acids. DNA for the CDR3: TGCGCCAGCAGCGGAGGGGCGCTTTATTCTGGGGAGCTGTTTTTT. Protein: CASSGGALYSGELFF.

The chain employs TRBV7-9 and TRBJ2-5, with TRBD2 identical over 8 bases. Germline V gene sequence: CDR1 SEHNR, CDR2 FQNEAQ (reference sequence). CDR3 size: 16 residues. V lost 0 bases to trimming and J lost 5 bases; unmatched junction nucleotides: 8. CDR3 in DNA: TGTGCCAGCAGCTTAGCCTTACGGACTAGCAAGGAGACCCAGTACTTC. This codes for CASSLALRTSKETQYF. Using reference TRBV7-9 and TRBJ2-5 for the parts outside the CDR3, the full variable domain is DTGVSQNPRHKITKRGQNVTFRCDPISEHNRLYWYRQTLGQGPEFLTYFQNEAQLEKSRLLSDRFSAERPKGSFSTLEIQRTEQGDSAMYLCASSLALRTSKETQYFGPGTRLLVL.

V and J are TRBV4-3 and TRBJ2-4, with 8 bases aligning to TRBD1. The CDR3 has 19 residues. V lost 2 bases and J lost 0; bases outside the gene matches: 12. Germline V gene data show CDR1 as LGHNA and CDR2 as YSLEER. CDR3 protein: CASSQSRGQHRLAKNIQYF. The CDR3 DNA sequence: TGCGCCAGCAGCCAAAGCAGGGGGCAACACCGTCTAGCCAAAAACATTCAGTACTTC.

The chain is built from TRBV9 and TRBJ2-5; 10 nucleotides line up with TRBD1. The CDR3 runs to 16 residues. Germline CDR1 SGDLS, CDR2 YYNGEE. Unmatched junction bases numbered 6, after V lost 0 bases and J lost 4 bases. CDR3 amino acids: CASSVALGTGAETQYF. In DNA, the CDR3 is TGTGCCAGCAGCGTAGCTCTGGGGACAGGGGCAGAGACCCAGTACTTC.

The CDR3 DNA follows: TGTGCCAGCAGCTTTACAGGGGCGAAAGAGACCCAGTACTTC. It codes for CASSFTGAKETQYF. The chain uses TRBV7-9 and TRBJ2-5; the match to TRBD1 covers 7 bases. CDR3 size: 14 residues. CDR1 SEHNR and CDR2 FQNEAQ come from the germline V gene (reference sequence). J lost 3 bases, V lost 3 bases, and 4 bases had no gene match.

The CDR3 protein is CASSLQENTEAFF. DNA of the CDR3: TGCGCCAGCAGCTTGCAGGAGAACACTGAAGCTTTCTTT. The chain combines TRBV5-1 with TRBJ1-1; D is unresolved. Germline values: CDR1 SGHRS, CDR2 YFSETQ. The V end was cut by 1 base, the J end by 1 base, with 5 bases between. This CDR3 has 13 residues.

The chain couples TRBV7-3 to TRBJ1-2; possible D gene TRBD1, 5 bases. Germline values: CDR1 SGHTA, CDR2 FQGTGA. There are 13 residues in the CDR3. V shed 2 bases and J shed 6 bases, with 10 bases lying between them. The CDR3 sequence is CASSLRDRDGYTF. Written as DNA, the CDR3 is TGTGCCAGCAGCTTACGAGACAGAGATGGCTACACCTTC.

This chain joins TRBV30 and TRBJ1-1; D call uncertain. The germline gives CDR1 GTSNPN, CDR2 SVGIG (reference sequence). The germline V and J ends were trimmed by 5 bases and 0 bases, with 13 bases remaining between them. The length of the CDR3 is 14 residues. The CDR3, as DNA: TGTGCCTGGCAGACCGGACTTATGAACACTGAAGCTTTCTTT. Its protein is CAWQTGLMNTEAFF.

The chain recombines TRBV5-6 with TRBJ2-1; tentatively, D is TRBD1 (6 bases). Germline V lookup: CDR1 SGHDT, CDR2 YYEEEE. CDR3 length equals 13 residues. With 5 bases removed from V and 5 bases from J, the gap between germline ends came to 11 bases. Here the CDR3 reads CASSTGLDNEQFF. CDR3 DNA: TGTGCCAGCAGTACAGGGTTGGACAATGAGCAGTTCTTC.

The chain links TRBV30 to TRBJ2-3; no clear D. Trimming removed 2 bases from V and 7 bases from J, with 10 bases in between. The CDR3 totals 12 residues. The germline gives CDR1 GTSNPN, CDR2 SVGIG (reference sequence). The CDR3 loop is CAWSPGPYTQYF. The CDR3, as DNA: TGTGCCTGGAGTCCCGGTCCTTATACGCAGTATTTT.

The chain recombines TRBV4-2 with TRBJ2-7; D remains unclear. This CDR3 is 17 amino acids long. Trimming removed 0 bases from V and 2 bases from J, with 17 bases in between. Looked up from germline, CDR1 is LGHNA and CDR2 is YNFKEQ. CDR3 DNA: TGTGCCAGCAGCCAAGATAATGGCATAATCCTCCCCTACGAGCAGTACTTC. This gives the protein CASSQDNGIILPYEQYF.

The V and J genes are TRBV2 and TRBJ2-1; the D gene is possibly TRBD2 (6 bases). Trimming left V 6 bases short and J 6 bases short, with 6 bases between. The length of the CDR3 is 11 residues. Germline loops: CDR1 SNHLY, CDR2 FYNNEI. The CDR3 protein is CASSGGNEQFF. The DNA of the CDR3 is TGTGCCAGCAGCGGGGGCAATGAGCAGTTCTTC.

Here the CDR3 DNA reads TGCGCCAGCAGCGTCGGACAGGGGGCGGGAGAGACCCAGTACTTC. Protein: CASSVGQGAGETQYF. The rearrangement joins TRBV5-1 to TRBJ2-5; TRBD1 matches at 11 bases. With V trimmed by 4 bases and J by 4 bases, 6 bases remained unmatched. CDR1 is SGHRS and CDR2 is YFSETQ in the germline V gene. The CDR3 is made up of 15 amino acids.